This T cell receptor (beta chain) was recovered during a study of shared clonotypes between healthy human individuals. Study-level results: Represented diversity, genetic and exposure-history alike, was limited by few donors.

For this clone: What it binds is not known.

Positive CCR7 selection of CD45RO-negative cells yielded the naive CD8 cells, and terminally differentiated effector memory CD45RA+ cells were excluded. Here immunoSEQ multiplex PCR was the method, and the copy in TCRdb shows in-frame clones only, minus some. The sample contains approximately 590,000 clones, less than 97% of which appear only once. This CDR3 region has 14 residues. The V and J ends lost 3 bases and 4 bases respectively, with 8 bases between them. Germline CDR1 is SGHNT and CDR2 is YYREEE (reference sequence). Sequencing was carried out using naive CD8+ T cells sorted from blood. The source is a woman aged 25 to 45 in good health. J is TRBJ2-6 and V is TRBV5-4; D is unclear. The CDR3, as DNA: TGTGCCAGCAGCTCTGGGGTCGGGGCCAACGTCCTGACTTTC. As protein: CASSSGVGANVLTF.